This T cell receptor beta chain was observed in a study of blood T cells in healthy people across ages. With regard to this clonotype: The antigen remains unidentified.

Findings of the study overall: The recorded TCR beta diversity per million T cells decreased in a roughly linear manner with age. A strong correlation between TCR beta diversity and naive T cell percentage was seen.

Primed by a sample-barcoded 5' primer and a J-beta primer mix, a second PCR proceeded for roughly 6 to 12 cycles. Every single cDNA molecule received a tag from a template-switch adaptor with 12 random nucleotides. TCRdb re-called the 5' RACE reads through MiXCR, storing one row per CDR3 protein. The sample holds more than 650,000 distinct CDR3 sequences; about 53% are singletons and the top ten take about 38%. The V segment lost 6 bases and the J segment 7 bases; nucleotides outside the gene matches: 5. CDR1 and CDR2 (germline): LNHDA, SQIVND (reference sequence). This CDR3 spans 14 amino acids. The sample, 9 to 10 milliliters of peripheral blood, was drawn from each donor.

The TCR sequence derives from an elderly man in good health. Specimen: blood. The J gene is TRBJ2-3, the V gene TRBV19; TRBD2 matches 12 bases. The CDR3: CASRTSGRWNTQYF. As DNA, the CDR3 is TGTGCCAGTAGGACTAGCGGGAGATGGAATACGCAGTATTTT.